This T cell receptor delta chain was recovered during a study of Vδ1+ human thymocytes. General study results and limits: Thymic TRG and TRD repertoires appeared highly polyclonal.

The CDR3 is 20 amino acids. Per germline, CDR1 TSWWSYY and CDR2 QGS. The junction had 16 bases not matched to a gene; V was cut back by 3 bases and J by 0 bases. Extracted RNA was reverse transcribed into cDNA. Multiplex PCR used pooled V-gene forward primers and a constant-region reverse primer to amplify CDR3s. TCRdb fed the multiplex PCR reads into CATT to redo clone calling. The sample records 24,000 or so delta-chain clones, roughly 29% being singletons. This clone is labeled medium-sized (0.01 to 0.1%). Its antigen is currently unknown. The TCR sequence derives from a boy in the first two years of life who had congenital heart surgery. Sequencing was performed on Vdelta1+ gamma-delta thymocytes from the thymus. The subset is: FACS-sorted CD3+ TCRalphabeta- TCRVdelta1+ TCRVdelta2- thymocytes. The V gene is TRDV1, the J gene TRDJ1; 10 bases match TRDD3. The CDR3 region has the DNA TGTGCTCTTGGGGACCTAATCCTAGTACTGGGGGATCAGTACACCGATAAACTCATCTTT. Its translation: CALGDLILVLGDQYTDKLIF.